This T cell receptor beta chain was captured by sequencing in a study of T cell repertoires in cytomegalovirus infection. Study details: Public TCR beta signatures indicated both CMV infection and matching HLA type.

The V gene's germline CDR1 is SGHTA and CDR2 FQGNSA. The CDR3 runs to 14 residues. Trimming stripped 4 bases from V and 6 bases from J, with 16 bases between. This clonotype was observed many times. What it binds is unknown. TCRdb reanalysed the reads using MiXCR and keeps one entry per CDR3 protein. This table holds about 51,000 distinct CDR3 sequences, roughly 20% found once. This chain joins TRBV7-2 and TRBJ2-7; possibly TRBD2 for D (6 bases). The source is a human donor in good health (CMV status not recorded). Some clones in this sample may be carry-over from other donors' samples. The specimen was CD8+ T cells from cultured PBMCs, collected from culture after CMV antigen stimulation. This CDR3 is CASSSDGGGTEQYF. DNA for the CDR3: TGTGCCAGCAGCTCAGACGGCGGAGGGACCGAGCAGTACTTC.